This entry features one T cell receptor (beta chain) sequence. Measured with immunoSEQ multiplex PCR; TCRdb has only the in-frame clones, and not every one. The top ten clones hold roughly 1.7% of a sample with around 2,000,000 clones, roughly 91% of them seen once. V shed 5 bases and J shed 4 bases, with 15 bases lying between them. CDR1 and CDR2 from the germline V gene are SGHVS and FQNEAQ. There are 15 residues in the CDR3. This sample is part of a study of shared clonotypes between healthy human individuals. Terminally differentiated effector memory CD45RA+ cells were left out of the naive CD8 fraction, which was CD45RO-negative and positively selected for CCR7.

The chain joins TRBV7-8 to TRBJ1-3, with TRBD1 as a possible D gene (6 bases). The TCR originated in a man in his late teens or twenties in good health. Some clones in this sample may be carry-over from other donors' samples. The specimen was naive CD8+ T cells from PBMCs. The CDR3 DNA follows: TGTGCCAGCAGCCAAGAAAGGGGGAGAGGAAACACCATATATTTT. This translates into CASSQERGRGNTIYF. Full variable domain (outside the CDR3, taken from reference TRBV7-8 and TRBJ1-3): GAGVSQSPRYKVAKRGQDVALRCDPISGHVSLFWYQQALGQGPEFLTYFQNEAQLDKSGLPSDRFFAERPEGSVSTLKIQRTQQEDSAVYLCASSQERGRGNTIYFGEGSWLTVV.